This T cell receptor (beta chain) was documented in a study of shared clonotypes between healthy human individuals. Study-wide context: Plates per donor: three CD4 naive, three CD4 memory, two CD8 naive, one CD8 memory. Findings and caveats of the study: Sharing across several donors was seen in roughly 5% of naive CD4 clonotypes.

V lost 6 bases, J lost 13 bases, and 24 bases lay in between. This CDR3 contains 14 residues. Germline V gene data show CDR1 as SGHAT and CDR2 as FQNNGV. Using immunoSEQ multiplex PCR, the repertoire was profiled, and TCRdb retains in-frame clones only, with some absent. In the table there are roughly 2,500,000 clones, over 85% of which are singletons. Details on this clone: Its antigen is currently unknown.

J is TRBJ2-5 and V is TRBV11-2; D assignment may be TRBD1 or TRBD2 (6 bases each). This receptor was identified in a man in his late teens or twenties in good health. Some clones in this sample may be carry-over from other donors' samples. Sample: naive CD4+ T cells from PBMCs. Subset reported: CD45RA+ positively selected. The CDR3 reads CASSPPEGGWAAYF. The CDR3, as DNA: TGTGCCAGCAGTCCCCCGGAGGGGGGTTGGGCTGCGTACTTC.